This TCR beta chain was sequenced during a study of radiation and T cells in renal cell carcinoma. The method was immunoSEQ multiplex PCR; TCRdb's version includes in-frame clones alone and lacks a portion of them. Of some 150,000 clones listed, about nine tenths are singletons. Time point given: blood 2 weeks post-SBRT. Treatment noted: 15 Gy SBRT to primary tumor, nephrectomy 4 weeks later. The origin of this receptor is a woman aged 45-65 years with renal cell carcinoma. The sample consisted of blood, taken from a patient whose treatment included radiotherapy and nephrectomy.

The CDR3 protein is CASSLAYAGLGHNSPLHF. The CDR3 nucleotides read TGTGCCAGCAGCTTGGCCTATGCCGGTCTTGGCCATAATTCACCCCTCCACTTT. This chain joins TRBV5-8 and TRBJ1-6; no reliable D call. The CDR3 spans 18 residues. Trimming stripped 0 bases from V and 5 bases from J, with 18 bases between. Germline V gives CDR1 SGHTS, CDR2 YDEGEE. Full variable domain (rest looked up from reference TRBV5-8 and TRBJ1-6): EAGVTQSPTHLIKTRGQQATLRCSPISGHTSVYWYQQALGLGLQFLLWYDEGEERNRGNFPPRFSGRQFPNYSSELNVNALELEDSALYLCASSLAYAGLGHNSPLHFGNGTRLTVT.